The present T cell receptor beta chain was sequenced within a study of T cells in localized non-small cell lung cancer (dated by TCRdb to between 2020 and 2021). Regarding the complete study: The study examined T cell repertoires in approximately 240 patients with early-stage NSCLC and compared tumors with uninvolved tumor-adjacent lungs. All 230 or so NSCLC patients in the cohort were treatment-naive and had localized lung tumors that were resected. The mean age of the NSCLC patients was around 65 years, with 120 to 150 men and around 99 women. Paper-wide results and their limitations: The highest T cell clonality was observed in uninvolved tumor-adjacent lung, where clonality exceeded that of tumor, suggesting that antigenic responses were more focused in uninvolved tumor-adjacent lung. Of the top 100 tumor clones, a median of roughly 56 were detected in paired uninvolved adjacent lung; under 35 were also among that lung's top 100. Higher T cell density in blood was associated with longer overall survival, whereas higher clonality in adjacent lung was associated with shorter survival. Multi-region tumor sequencing was not performed, so intratumor heterogeneity could not be excluded. Because of the exploratory design, TCR variables were selected using unadjusted p-values without false-discovery rate correction.

At diagnosis, peripheral blood, uninvolved tumor-adjacent lung and tumor were collected and stored as a combination of fresh-frozen and FFPE material. For TCR repertoire profiling, blood samples were analyzed as peripheral blood mononuclear cells. TCR beta CDR3 regions were sequenced from DNA using the immunoSEQ Assay. As for the original processing: T cell density was computed as TCR beta template counts normalized to usable DNA estimated by amplifying housekeeping genes. The preseqR package was used to estimate richness by extrapolating to 400,000 templates for PBMC samples and to 120,000 templates for tissue samples. Clonality was defined by subtracting Pielou's evenness from one. Tissue-enriched TCRs were identified through differential abundance testing performed on productive amino-acid clonotypes, with a minimum total count of 5 and an alpha of 0.1. The Jaccard Index and the Morisita Overlap Index were used to quantify repertoire overlap between compartments. GLIPH clustered TCR beta CDR3s with public tetramer-defined viral CDR3s; viral motifs required at least three viral sequences plus V-gene enrichment. The clones in this table, taken by TCRdb from immuneACCESS, are in-frame only. Not every clone is retained; where verified, under half of the shortfall comes from an unresolved V gene, and the cause of the rest is unknown. Clone size and V and J calls were adopted from that table, with D and trimming inferred from the DNA. The sample table lists 45,000 to 70,000 clones, 86% of them with a count of one. The ten most abundant clones make up about 5% of the sample.

Worth noting for this clone: Its antigen specificity is not known. Base qualities are not provided; no much larger clone lies one nucleotide away.

The sample consisted of peripheral blood, taken before any cancer treatment. The receptor was derived from a woman aged 40 to 75 with stage I lung adenocarcinoma.

The CDR3 protein sequence reads: CASSLVATRLNEQFF. Read as DNA, the sequence is TGTGCCAGCAGCTTAGTAGCGACTAGACTCAATGAGCAGTTCTTC. In this chain, TRBV11-2 is recombined with TRBJ2-1; TRBD2 could be the D gene, as 6 bases match. V and J are truncated by 1 base and 6 bases respectively, leaving an intervening sequence of 13 bases. Counted from cysteine to phenylalanine, this CDR3 has 15 amino acids. The entry retains the CDR3 DNA only, 45 bases that are in frame from base 1. According to the germline V gene, CDR1 reads SGHAT and CDR2 reads FQNNGV.